Below are 5 T cell receptor beta chains sequenced from a single sample in a study of OX40 agonist ivuxolimab in advanced cancers. Measured with immunoSEQ multiplex PCR; TCRdb has only the in-frame clones, and not every one. The data hold tens of thousands of clones, with about four fifths observed a single time. The sample consisted of CD4+ or CD8+ T cells sorted from blood, taken in a trial of the OX40 agonist ivuxolimab. All receptors come from an adult with an advanced solid tumor such as melanoma, head and neck, liver or kidney cancer.

The V and J genes are TRBV5-3 and TRBJ1-5, with a tentative D call TRBD1 (6 bases). TRBV5-3 is designated an ORF whose function remains uncertain. V was trimmed by 2 bases and J by 0 bases, leaving 24 bases between them. The length of the CDR3 is 20 residues. The CDR3 sequence is CARSFNGQRINRDSNQPQHF. The CDR3 DNA sequence: TGTGCCAGAAGCTTTAACGGACAGAGGATTAATAGAGATAGCAATCAGCCCCAGCATTTT.

This chain joins TRBV5-1 and TRBJ2-5; D remains ambiguous. Germline-derived CDR1 and CDR2 are SGHRS and YFSETQ. CDR3 length equals 13 residues. The germline V and J ends were trimmed by 0 bases and 3 bases, with 6 bases remaining between them. Written as DNA, the CDR3 is TGCGCCAGCAGCTTGGAGGCAGAAGAGACCCAGTACTTC. Translating gives CASSLEAEETQYF.

The chain employs TRBV6-5 and TRBJ2-5; 8 nucleotides align to TRBD1. This CDR3 is built from 15 residues. The V and J ends lost 0 bases and 5 bases, in that order; junction bases with no gene match: 5. Germline CDR1 is MNHEY and CDR2 is SVGAGI. The DNA of the CDR3 is TGTGCCAGCAGTTACTCAGAACAGGGGGTCGAGACCCAGTACTTC. Translation gives CASSYSEQGVETQYF.

The chain recombines TRBV5-6 with TRBJ1-2, with 9 positions matching TRBD1. This CDR3 is 13 amino acids long. Trimming cost V 4 bases and J 6 bases; bases outside gene matches: 4. From germline, CDR1 is SGHDT and CDR2 YYEEEE. CDR3 bases: TGTGCCAGCAGCGATACAGGGGGCAATGGCTACACCTTC. Encoded protein: CASSDTGGNGYTF.

The chain is built from TRBV7-9 and TRBJ2-4; D tentatively reads TRBD1 or TRBD2 (5 bases each). The germline gives CDR1 SEHNR, CDR2 FQNEAQ (reference sequence). V was cut by 5 bases and J by 2 bases, with 13 bases left in between. The CDR3 length is 15 residues. CDR3: CASSLRGPPKNIQYF. For the CDR3, the DNA is TGTGCCAGCAGCCTCCGGGGCCCACCCAAAAACATTCAGTACTTC.